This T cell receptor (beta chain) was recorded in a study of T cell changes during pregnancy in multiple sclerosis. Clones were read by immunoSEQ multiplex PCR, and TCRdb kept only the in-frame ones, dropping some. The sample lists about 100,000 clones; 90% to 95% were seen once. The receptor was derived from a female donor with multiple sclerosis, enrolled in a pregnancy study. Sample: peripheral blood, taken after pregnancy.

The CDR3 region is CASSAKGALSNQPQHF. CDR3 DNA: TGTGCCAGCAGTGCGAAAGGGGCCCTTAGCAATCAGCCCCAGCATTTT. This chain joins TRBV6-1 and TRBJ1-5, with D possibly TRBD1 on 5 matching bases. CDR1 and CDR2 from the germline V gene are MNHNS and SASEGT. This CDR3 is built from 16 residues. The V end was cut by 4 bases, the J end by 0 bases, with 13 bases between.